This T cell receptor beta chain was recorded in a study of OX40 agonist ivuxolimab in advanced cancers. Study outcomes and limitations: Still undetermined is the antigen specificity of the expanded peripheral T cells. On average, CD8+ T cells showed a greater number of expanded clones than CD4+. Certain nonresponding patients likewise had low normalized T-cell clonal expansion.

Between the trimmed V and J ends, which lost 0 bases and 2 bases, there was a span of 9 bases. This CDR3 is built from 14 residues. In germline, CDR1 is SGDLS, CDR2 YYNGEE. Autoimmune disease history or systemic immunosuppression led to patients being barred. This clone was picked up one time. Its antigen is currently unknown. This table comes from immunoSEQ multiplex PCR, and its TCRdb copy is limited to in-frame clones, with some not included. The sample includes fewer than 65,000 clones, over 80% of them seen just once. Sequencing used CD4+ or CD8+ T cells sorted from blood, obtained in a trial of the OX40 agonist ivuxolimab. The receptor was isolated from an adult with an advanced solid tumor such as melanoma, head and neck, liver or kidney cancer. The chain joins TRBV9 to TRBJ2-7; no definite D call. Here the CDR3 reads CASSVDQSPYEQYF. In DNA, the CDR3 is TGTGCCAGCAGCGTAGATCAGTCTCCCTACGAGCAGTACTTC.